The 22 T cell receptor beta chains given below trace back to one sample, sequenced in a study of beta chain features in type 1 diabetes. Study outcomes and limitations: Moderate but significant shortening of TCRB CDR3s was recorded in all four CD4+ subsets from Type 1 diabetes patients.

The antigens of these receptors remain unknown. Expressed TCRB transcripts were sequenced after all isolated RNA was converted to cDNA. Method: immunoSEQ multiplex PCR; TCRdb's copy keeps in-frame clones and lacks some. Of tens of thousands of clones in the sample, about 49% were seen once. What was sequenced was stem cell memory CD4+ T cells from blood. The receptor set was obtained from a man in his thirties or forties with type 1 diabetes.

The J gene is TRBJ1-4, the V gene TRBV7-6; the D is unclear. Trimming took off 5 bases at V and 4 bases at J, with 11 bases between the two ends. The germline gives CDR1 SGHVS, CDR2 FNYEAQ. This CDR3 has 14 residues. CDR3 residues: CASSRGGNNEKLFF. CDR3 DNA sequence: TGTGCCAGCAGCCGGGGAGGGAATAATGAAAAACTGTTTTTT.

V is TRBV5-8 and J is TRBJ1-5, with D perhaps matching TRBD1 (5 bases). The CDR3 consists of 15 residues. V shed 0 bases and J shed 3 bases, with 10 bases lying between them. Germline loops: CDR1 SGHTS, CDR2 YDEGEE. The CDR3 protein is CASSLEGSPNQPQHF. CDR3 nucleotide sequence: TGTGCCAGCAGCTTGGAGGGGTCACCCAATCAGCCCCAGCATTTT.

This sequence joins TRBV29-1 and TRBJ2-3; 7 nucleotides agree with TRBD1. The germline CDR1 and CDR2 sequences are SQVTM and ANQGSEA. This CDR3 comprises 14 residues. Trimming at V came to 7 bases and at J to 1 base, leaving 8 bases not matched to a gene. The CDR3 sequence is CSASGGLGTDTQYF. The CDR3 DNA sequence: TGCAGCGCCTCAGGGGGATTGGGCACAGATACGCAGTATTTT.

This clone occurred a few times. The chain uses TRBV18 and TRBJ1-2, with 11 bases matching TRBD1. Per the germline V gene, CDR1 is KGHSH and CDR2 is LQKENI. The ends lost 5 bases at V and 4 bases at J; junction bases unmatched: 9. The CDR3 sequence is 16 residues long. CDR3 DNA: TGTGCCAGCTCAACTAGCAGGACAGGGGGCTTCTATGGCTACACCTTC. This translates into CASSTSRTGGFYGYTF.

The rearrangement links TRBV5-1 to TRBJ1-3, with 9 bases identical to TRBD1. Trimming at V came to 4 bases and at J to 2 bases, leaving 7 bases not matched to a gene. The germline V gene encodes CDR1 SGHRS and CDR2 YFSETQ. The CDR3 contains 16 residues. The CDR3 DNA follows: TGCGCCAGCAGCGGGGGACAGGGACAGGCTGGAAACACCATATATTTT. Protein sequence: CASSGGQGQAGNTIYF.

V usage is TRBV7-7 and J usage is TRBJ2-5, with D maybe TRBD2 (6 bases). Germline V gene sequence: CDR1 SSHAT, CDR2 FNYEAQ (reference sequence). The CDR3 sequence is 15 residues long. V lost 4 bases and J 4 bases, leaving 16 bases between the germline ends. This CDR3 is CASSSGGDWGETQYF. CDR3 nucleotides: TGTGCCAGCAGCTCCGGGGGAGACTGGGGAGAGACCCAGTACTTC. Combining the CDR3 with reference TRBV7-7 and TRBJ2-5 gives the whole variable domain GAGVSQSPRYKVTKRGQDVTLRCDPISSHATLYWYQQALGQGPEFLTYFNYEAQPDKSGLPSDRFSAERPEGSISTLTIQRTEQRDSAMYRCASSSGGDWGETQYFGPGTRLLVL.

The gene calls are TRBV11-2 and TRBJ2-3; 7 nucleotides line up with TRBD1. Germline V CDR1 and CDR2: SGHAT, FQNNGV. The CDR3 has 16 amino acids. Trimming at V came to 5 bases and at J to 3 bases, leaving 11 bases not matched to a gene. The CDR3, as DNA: TGTGCCAGCAGCCAAGGACAGGACCCAATTACAGATACGCAGTATTTT. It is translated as CASSQGQDPITDTQYF.

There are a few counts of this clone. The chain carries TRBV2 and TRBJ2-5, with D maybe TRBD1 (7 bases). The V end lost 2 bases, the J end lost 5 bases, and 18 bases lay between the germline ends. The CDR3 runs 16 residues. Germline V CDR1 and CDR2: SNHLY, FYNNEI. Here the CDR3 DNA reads TGTGCCAGCAGTGAACGGGAGACAGGGAAGTCGGAGACCCAGTACTTC. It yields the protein CASSERETGKSETQYF.

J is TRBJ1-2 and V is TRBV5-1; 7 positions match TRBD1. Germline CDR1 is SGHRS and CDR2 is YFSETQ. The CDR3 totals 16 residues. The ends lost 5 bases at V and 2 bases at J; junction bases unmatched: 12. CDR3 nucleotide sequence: TGCGCCAGCAGAACCGGGACAGCAATTCTAAACTATGGCTACACCTTC. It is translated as CASRTGTAILNYGYTF.

The CDR3 region has the DNA TGCGCCAGCAGCCCCGGGGGGGGCTCCTACGAGCAGTACTTC. This translates into CASSPGGGSYEQYF. V usage is TRBV5-1 and J usage is TRBJ2-7; TRBD2 agrees at 8 bases. The CDR3 spans 14 residues. Germline CDR1 is SGHRS and CDR2 is YFSETQ. The V and J ends lost 4 bases and 0 bases, in that order; junction bases with no gene match: 3.

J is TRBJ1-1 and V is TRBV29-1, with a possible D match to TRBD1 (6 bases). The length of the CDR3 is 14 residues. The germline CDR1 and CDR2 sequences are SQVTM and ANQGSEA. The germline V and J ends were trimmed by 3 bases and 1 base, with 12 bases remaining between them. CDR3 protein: CSVDYGQSNTEAFF. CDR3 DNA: TGCAGCGTTGACTACGGACAGTCGAACACTGAAGCTTTCTTT.

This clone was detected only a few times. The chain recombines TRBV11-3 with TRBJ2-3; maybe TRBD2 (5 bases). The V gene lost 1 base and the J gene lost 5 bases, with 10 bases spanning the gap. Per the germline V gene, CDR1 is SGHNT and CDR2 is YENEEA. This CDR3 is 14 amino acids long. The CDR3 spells CASSLGGVGDTQYF. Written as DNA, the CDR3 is TGTGCCAGCAGCTTAGGGGGAGTGGGAGATACGCAGTATTTT.

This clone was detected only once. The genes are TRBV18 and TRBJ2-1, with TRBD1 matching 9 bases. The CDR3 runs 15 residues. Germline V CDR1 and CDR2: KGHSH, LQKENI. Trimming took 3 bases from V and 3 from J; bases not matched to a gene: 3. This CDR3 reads CASSPSGQGYNEQFF. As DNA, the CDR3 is TGTGCCAGCTCACCCTCGGGACAGGGCTACAATGAGCAGTTCTTC.

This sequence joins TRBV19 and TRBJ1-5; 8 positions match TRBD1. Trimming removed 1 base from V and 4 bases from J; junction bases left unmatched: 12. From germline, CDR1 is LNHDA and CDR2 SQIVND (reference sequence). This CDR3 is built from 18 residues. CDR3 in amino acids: CASSIGQGARVGNQPQHF. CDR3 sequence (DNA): TGTGCCAGTAGTATAGGTCAGGGGGCGCGAGTAGGGAATCAGCCCCAGCATTTT. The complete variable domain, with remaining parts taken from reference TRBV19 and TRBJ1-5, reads DGGITQSPKYLFRKEGQNVTLSCEQNLNHDAMYWYRQDPGQGLRLIYYSQIVNDFQKGDIAEGYSVSREKKESFPLTVTSAQKNPTAFYLCASSIGQGARVGNQPQHFGDGTRLSIL.

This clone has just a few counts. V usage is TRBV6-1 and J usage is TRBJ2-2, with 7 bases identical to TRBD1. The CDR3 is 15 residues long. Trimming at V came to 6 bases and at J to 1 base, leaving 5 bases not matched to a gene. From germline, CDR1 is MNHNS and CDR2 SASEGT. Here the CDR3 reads CASRTGWQNTGELFF. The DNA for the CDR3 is TGTGCCAGCAGGACAGGGTGGCAGAACACCGGGGAGCTGTTTTTT.

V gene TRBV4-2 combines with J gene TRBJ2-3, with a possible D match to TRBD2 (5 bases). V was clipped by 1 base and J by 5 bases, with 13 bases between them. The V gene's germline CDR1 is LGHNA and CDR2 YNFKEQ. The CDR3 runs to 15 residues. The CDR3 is CASSQGLLAGDTQYF. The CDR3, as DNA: TGTGCCAGCAGCCAAGGACTCCTAGCTGGAGATACGCAGTATTTT.

CDR3 DNA sequence: TGTGCCAGCTTGTCTGTGGCGGGACAGGGGAGGGGTGAGCAGTTCTTC. The encoded protein is CASLSVAGQGRGEQFF. The rearrangement links TRBV2 to TRBJ2-1; 10 bases align to TRBD1. V shed 8 bases, J shed 9 bases, and the junction held 16 bases outside the gene matches. CDR1 is SNHLY, CDR2 FYNNEI, per germline. This CDR3 has 16 residues.

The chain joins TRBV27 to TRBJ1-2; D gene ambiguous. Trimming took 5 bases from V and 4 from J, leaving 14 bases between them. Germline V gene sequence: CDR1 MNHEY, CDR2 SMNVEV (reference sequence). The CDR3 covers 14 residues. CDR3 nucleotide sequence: TGTGCCAGCAGTCCCGTATTTGAGGCCTATGGCTACACCTTC. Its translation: CASSPVFEAYGYTF.

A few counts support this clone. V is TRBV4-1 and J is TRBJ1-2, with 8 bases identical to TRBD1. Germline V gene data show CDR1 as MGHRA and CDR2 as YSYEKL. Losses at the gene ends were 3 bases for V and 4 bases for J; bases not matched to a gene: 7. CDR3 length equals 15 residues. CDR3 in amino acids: CASSQTSGTGYGYTF. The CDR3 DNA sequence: TGCGCCAGCAGCCAGACCTCCGGGACAGGCTATGGCTACACCTTC.

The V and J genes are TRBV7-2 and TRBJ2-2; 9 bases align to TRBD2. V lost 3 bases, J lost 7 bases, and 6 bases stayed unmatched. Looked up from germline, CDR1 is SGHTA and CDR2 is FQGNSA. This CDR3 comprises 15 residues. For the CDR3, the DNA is TGTGCCAGCAGCTTCGCGGGAGGGCGGGGCGGGGAGCTGTTTTTT. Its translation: CASSFAGGRGGELFF. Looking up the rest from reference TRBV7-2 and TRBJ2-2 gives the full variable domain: GAGVSQSPSNKVTEKGKDVELRCDPISGHTALYWYRQSLGQGLEFLIYFQGNSAPDKSGLPSDRFSAERTGGSVSTLTIQRTQQEDSAVYLCASSFAGGRGGELFFGEGSRLTVL.

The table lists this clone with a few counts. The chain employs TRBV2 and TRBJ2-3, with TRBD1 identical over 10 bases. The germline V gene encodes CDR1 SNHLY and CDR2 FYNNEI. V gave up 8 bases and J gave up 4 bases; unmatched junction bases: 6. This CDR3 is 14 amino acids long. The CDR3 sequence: CASGLGTGADTQYF. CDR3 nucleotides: TGTGCCAGCGGTCTAGGGACAGGGGCAGATACGCAGTATTTT. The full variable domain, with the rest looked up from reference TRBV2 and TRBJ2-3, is EPEVTQTPSHQVTQMGQEVILRCVPISNHLYFYWYRQILGQKVEFLVSFYNNEISEKSEIFDDQFSVERPDGSNFTLKIRSTKLEDSAMYFCASGLGTGADTQYFGPGTRLTVL.

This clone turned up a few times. The CDR3 nucleotides read TGTGCCAGCAGCTTGGGCCAGGAAAGTACAAAACTGTTTTTT. Its protein is CASSLGQESTKLFF. The chain is built from TRBV11-2 and TRBJ1-4, with no clear D. The CDR3 extends over 14 amino acids. Germline assignment: CDR1 SGHAT and CDR2 FQNNGV. Trimming removed 3 bases at V and 10 bases at J, with 15 bases between.